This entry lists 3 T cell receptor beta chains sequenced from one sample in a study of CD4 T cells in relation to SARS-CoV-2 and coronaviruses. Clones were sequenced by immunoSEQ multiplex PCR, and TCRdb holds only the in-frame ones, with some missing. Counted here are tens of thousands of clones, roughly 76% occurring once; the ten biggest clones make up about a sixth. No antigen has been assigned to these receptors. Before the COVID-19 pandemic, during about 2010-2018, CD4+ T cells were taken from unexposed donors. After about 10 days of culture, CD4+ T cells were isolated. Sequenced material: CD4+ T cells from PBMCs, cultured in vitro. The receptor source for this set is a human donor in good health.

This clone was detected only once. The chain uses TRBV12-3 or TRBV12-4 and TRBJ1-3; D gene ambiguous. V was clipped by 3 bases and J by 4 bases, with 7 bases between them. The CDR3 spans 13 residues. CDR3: CASSFAPGNTIYF. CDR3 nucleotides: TGTGCCAGCAGTTTTGCCCCGGGAAACACCATATATTTT.

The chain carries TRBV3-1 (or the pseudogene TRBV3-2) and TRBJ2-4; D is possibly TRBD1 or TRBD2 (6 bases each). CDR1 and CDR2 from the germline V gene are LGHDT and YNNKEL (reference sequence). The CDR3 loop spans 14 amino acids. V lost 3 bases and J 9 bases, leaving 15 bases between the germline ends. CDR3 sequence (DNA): TGTGCCAGCAGCCAGGGGCCGAGGGGGGCCATTCAGTACTTC. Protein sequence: CASSQGPRGAIQYF.

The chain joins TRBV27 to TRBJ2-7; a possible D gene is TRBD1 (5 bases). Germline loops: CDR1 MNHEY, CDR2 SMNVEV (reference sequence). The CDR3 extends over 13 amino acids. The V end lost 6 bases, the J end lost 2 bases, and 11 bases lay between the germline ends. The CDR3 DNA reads TGTGCCAGCAGCAGACGACAGACCTACGAGCAGTACTTC. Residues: CASSRRQTYEQYF.